One T cell receptor (beta chain) is described in this entry. Using immunoSEQ multiplex PCR, the repertoire was profiled, and TCRdb retains in-frame clones only, with some absent. The data contain nearly 70,000 clones, roughly four fifths of them seen just once; the ten biggest clones take up 8.5% to 10%. V dropped 9 bases and J dropped 1 base, with 12 bases sitting between them. This CDR3 is 13 amino acids long. From germline, CDR1 is SNHLY and CDR2 FYNNEI. The data were taken from a study of blood T cell repertoires in COVID-19. The chain employs TRBV2 and TRBJ1-1; D perhaps matches TRBD1 (5 bases). This clonotype was obtained from a woman older than 75 with acute or convalescent COVID-19. Sequenced: peripheral blood. The CDR3: CARRQPRNTEAFF. In DNA, the CDR3 is TGTGCCAGACGACAGCCAAGGAACACTGAAGCTTTCTTT.